This TCR beta chain was sequenced during a study of cytomegalovirus exposure and HLA in healthy donors (dated by TCRdb to about 2017). With respect to the entire study: According to an earlier analysis of 587 of the donors, 150 million to 200 million T cells yielded 90 million to 140 million unique TCR beta sequences and approximately 280 Gb of sequence data. The number of donors typed differed by locus, with 629-630 for A, B, C, DRB1 and DQB1, around 520 for DQA1, some 570 for DPA1, and over 400 for DPB1. Among the roughly 400 genotyped donors, more than 70% belonged to the genetic ancestry cluster associated with self-reported Caucasian donors. Using immunosequencing, the study profiled T cell repertoires from about 610 subjects and related those repertoires to cytomegalovirus serostatus. The study was designed to test whether signatures of past pathogen exposure could be identified by cataloging public T cell receptors. Five DR-DQ haplotypes were treated as single units for association and clustering because of strong linkage in the cohort. A later genetic analysis took genome-wide SNP genotypes for about 65% of the 666 donors and used that subset as a discovery cohort. A later analysis re-examined previously published TCR beta repertoires from more than 550 donors and added high-resolution HLA genotyping to investigate patterns of TCR occurrence. Among around 400 genotyped donors of the cohort, an average of about 240,000 unique TCR beta nucleotide sequences was sequenced per donor, of which roughly 17% were non-productive. An early release covering 550 to 700 HLA-typed donors comprised 250 to 350 gigabases of sequencing data and 85 million or so unique TCR sequences. Donor age, sex, ethnicity and CMV serostatus were collected together with the repertoire data. HLA typing covered class I and class II loci at four-digit resolution. A separate validation cohort of about 110 different subjects was used in addition to the 666-subject first cohort. Every repertoire in the discovery cohort had been generated on one and the same sequencing platform. To decide whether each TCR beta V gene segment behaved as functional or pseudogenic, an earlier analysis of approximately 600 of the donors relied on high-throughput TCR beta sequencing. Rather than using new phenotypic data, the later analysis identified candidate immune exposures from TCR beta sequences and from how often those sequences occurred across donors. To predict cytomegalovirus infection status, the study brought together high-throughput TCR immunosequencing, statistical association of individual TCRs with disease status, and machine learning.

The cohort consisted of 666 healthy bone marrow donors. At the time of sampling, all cohort members were nominally healthy, though unrecorded immune exposures were likely present. The donor was CMV seronegative and was included in the group of a few hundred seronegative cohort members. A peripheral blood sample was collected from each donor, and TCR beta sequencing was performed on peripheral blood mononuclear cells. Genomic DNA was extracted from the blood cell samples with the Qiagen DNeasy Blood Extraction Kit. Points on this clone: What this receptor recognizes is not known. No quality values exist for individual bases; no much larger clone is one base distant.

What the research found in general, with its limitations: The cohort was sequenced for TCR beta chains only, and without alpha or paired-chain data the features that could be detected were limited. A later analysis associated about 17,000 TCR beta sequences with specific HLA alleles at a false discovery rate of 0.05. Some IMGT-functional V segments, including TRBV6-2 and TRBV6-3, could not be distinguished by the 87-base-pair reads and were therefore excluded. In a later analysis, HLA-associated TCR beta chains showed more clonal expansion and lower generation probabilities than non-associated chains that were equally common. The study listed approximately 150 TCR beta chains as associated with cytomegalovirus. Several of the top co-occurrence clusters appeared to be linked to parvovirus B19, influenza, CMV and Epstein-Barr virus, according to a later analysis. The earlier analysis of approximately 560 of the donors excluded some 15 rarely observed V segments, including chromosome 9 orphons, because counts were too low. HLA typing was unavailable for some donors at each locus, so association tests used only the typed subset. In both the original and validation cohorts, the classifier was reported to diagnose cytomegalovirus status with high specificity and sensitivity. The authors suggested that the approach could potentially be generalized to other disease states and immunological phenotypes. Broadly in line with IMGT annotations, most TCR beta V segments showed up in productive rearrangements about 87% or about 30% of the time in an earlier analysis of several hundred of the donors. CMV serostatus was the only immune exposure information available for the cohort. Strong co-occurrence of HLA alleles, especially DR and DQ, made assigning TCR associations to individual alleles difficult. An association between a missense DCLRE1C variant and V-gene and J-gene trimming of TCR beta chains was found in a later genetic analysis and replicated in an independent cohort. In a later analysis, the rate of TCR association differed among HLA loci, with DRB1 alleles having the most associated TCRs and HLA-C alleles having the fewest. According to a later genetic analysis, donors in an Asian-associated ancestry cluster had fewer N-insertions in productive TCRs than the approximately 670-donor mean. Presence/absence analyses assumed roughly uniform sequencing depth across donors, an assumption that may not hold. Three of the identified cytomegalovirus-associated TCR beta chains were confirmed in vitro to be specific for cytomegalovirus antigens. A further reported finding was that TCR beta sequences accurately predicted the HLA-A and HLA-B alleles for most subjects in the first cohort. Linkage disequilibrium might explain the correlated functional status among segregating V segments, but an unknown experimental factor could not be excluded. The sequencing pipeline was judged likely to have produced a cluster of highly shared sequence variants as a technical artifact. A later analysis found that most CMV-associated TCR beta chains appeared HLA-restricted, with HLA associations seemingly driven largely by CMV exposure. Most TCR sequences were seen in very few donors, while some public TCRs were found in many individuals.

The protocol used for the library was the immunoSEQ multiplex PCR assay. A mixture of 60 forward primers for TCR Vbeta segments and 13 reverse primers for TCR Jbeta segments was used in the multiplex PCR. Amplification of the CDR3 region of rearranged TCR beta genes was performed with a multiplex PCR assay on genomic DNA. The amplified TCR beta libraries were sequenced on the Illumina HiSeq System as 87-base-pair reads. The authors' analysis ran thus. A later analysis counted some 80 million unique TCR beta chains across the roughly 700 repertoires, and approximately 11 million of these chains were shared by at least two donors. Raw reads were error-corrected and collapsed into unique sequences by a nearest-neighbor algorithm in which closely related sequences were merged to remove PCR and sequencing errors. Alignment of CDR3 sequences to IMGT reference sequences was used to assign V, D and J gene segments. For a sequence to be retained, a match of at least six nucleotides to both a V gene segment and a J gene segment was required. A rearrangement was called productive if the CDR3 had no stop codons and remained in frame with V and J, and every other rearrangement was called non-productive. CDR3 was defined according to IMGT convention as the region running from the second conserved V-encoded cysteine to the conserved J-encoded phenylalanine. Sequences without an unambiguous match to a single V gene segment were excluded from the earlier analysis of about 600 of the donors. In an earlier analysis of approximately 610 of the donors, V segments were called functional above 56.7% productive rearrangements and were called segregating when the between-donor standard deviation exceeded 5%. A statistical classification framework was built for diagnosing cytomegalovirus status from the catalog of TCR beta chain sequences. A later analysis assigned V and J genes by comparing TCR nucleotide sequences with IMGT/GENE-DB human TR gene sequences. Using the TCRdist pipeline, a later analysis assigned CDR3 sequences along with most-parsimonious VDJ recombination scenarios. In a later analysis, each TCR beta chain was defined by its CDR3 amino acid sequence together with its V-gene family, and reads without a unique V-gene family were excluded. As a way to deal with suspected cross-contamination and a sequencing artifact, a later analysis dropped hundreds of nucleotide sequences that were highly shared and had low generation probability. For each public chain, a later analysis derived a clonal expansion index from normalized ranks of inferred template counts within each repertoire. Generation probabilities in a later analysis came from a VDJ recombination model fitted to out-of-frame rearrangements, and those results were checked against IGoR. A later analysis scored TCR-TCR, TCR-HLA and TCR-CMV co-occurrence with hypergeometric tests, applying a repertoire-size bias correction to TCR pairs. In a later analysis, false discovery rates were estimated by permuting HLA or CMV assignments 20 times. A later analysis grouped co-occurring TCRs with DBSCAN, adding TCRdist sequence similarity when clustering within HLA-allele-positive subsets. For co-occurrence clustering, repertoires with fewer than 30,000 or more than 120,000 public chains were excluded, along with about five repertoires with anomalous nucleotide sharing. TCRdb re-hosts the immuneACCESS table, in-frame sequences only. Its copies lack some clones; in the studies checked, an unresolved V gene accounts for under half of them, and the cause for the rest is not known. The V and J calls and the clone size are those of that table, but D and trimming were determined from the DNA. This sample is represented by 90,000 or so clones; approximately 80% of them were singletons. The top ten clones comprise approximately 3.9% of the sample.

CDR1 is given as SQVTM and CDR2 as ANQGSEA, both from the germline V gene. CDR3 length: 16 amino acids, cysteine to phenylalanine. Here the CDR3 DNA is all that survives: 48 bases in frame from base 1. From V the trimming removes 5 bases and from J it removes 0 bases, while the gene matches leave 6 bases of the junction unaccounted for. The specimen was PBMCs. This clonotype was obtained from a man aged 50 to 59 in good health and CMV-seronegative. The chain links TRBV29-1 with TRBJ2-1; the central 11 bases match TRBD2. The nucleotides read TGCAGCGTTCTTAGCGGGAGGGCCGGCTCCTACAATGAGCAGTTCTTC. It encodes CSVLSGRAGSYNEQFF.